The 32 T cell receptor beta chains reported below all come from one sample, sequenced in a study of prognosis after radiotherapy for stage I lung cancer. Genomic DNA was the source, and TCR beta CDR3 was amplified from it by two-round multiplex PCR. Initially, in first-round PCR, primers specific to each TRBV and TRBJ gene were used. MiXCR was run by TCRdb on the multiplex PCR reads, yielding one entry per CDR3 protein. The sample yields fewer than 40,000 distinct CDR3 sequences, roughly 52% seen once. The material sequenced was PBMCs, taken before or after stereotactic body radiation therapy (not recorded which). These receptors originate from a donor aged 50 or older with non-small cell lung cancer.

This clonotype is categorized as medium-sized (0.01 to 0.1%). The gene calls are TRBV7-2 and TRBJ1-2; D possibly corresponds to TRBD1 (5 bases). This CDR3 spans 15 amino acids. V lost 6 bases and J lost 4, with 18 bases in between. The germline V gene has CDR1 SGHTA and CDR2 FQGNSA. CDR3 DNA sequence: TGTGCCAGCAGGGCCGGGACTATCGGCCGCTATGGCTACACCTTC. Translating gives CASRAGTIGRYGYTF.

There are many counts of this clonotype. The CDR3 nucleotides read TGCAGTGCTAGAGTAGCCTCTACCTACGAGCAGTACTTC. It is translated as CSARVASTYEQYF. The J gene is TRBJ2-7, the V gene TRBV20-1, with unresolved D. The CDR3 runs to 13 residues. Deletions cut 1 base from V and 2 bases from J, with 9 bases between. In germline, CDR1 is DFQATT, CDR2 SNEGSKA (reference sequence).

This clonotype was recorded many times. CDR3 bases: TGTGCCAGCAGTGATACTAGCGGAGCCTACAATGAGCAGTTCTTC. Protein sequence: CASSDTSGAYNEQFF. V gene TRBV6-1 combines with J gene TRBJ2-1, with 8 positions matching TRBD2. Germline lookup yields CDR1 MNHNS and CDR2 SASEGT. The CDR3 is made up of 15 amino acids. Trimming removed 3 bases from V and 2 bases from J; junction bases left unmatched: 3.

This clonotype was counted between two and nine times. Being one base from a much bigger clone, this may be a read error. This rearrangement joins TRBV2 to TRBJ2-1; 9 positions agree with TRBD2. CDR1 SNHLY and CDR2 FYNNEI come from the germline V gene. The CDR3 consists of 13 residues. CDR3 region: CASNLAGNNEQLF. The CDR3 nucleotides are TGTGCCAGCAATCTAGCGGGGAACAATGAGCAGCTCTTC.

In this sample, this clonotype turned up many times. The rearrangement uses TRBV20-1 and TRBJ2-1; no reliable D call. CDR3 length equals 14 residues. V lost 0 bases and J lost 9, with 15 bases in between. Looked up from germline, CDR1 is DFQATT and CDR2 is SNEGSKA (reference sequence). CDR3 amino acids: CSARDPRVSSEQFF. For the CDR3, the DNA is TGCAGTGCTAGAGACCCTAGGGTCTCGAGTGAGCAGTTCTTC.

This sequence joins TRBV27 and TRBJ2-7; 7 bases agree with TRBD1. Germline V gene lookup returns CDR1 MNHEY and CDR2 SMNVEV (reference sequence). This CDR3 is built from 16 residues. The ends lost 0 bases at V and 0 bases at J; junction bases unmatched: 5. The CDR3 region is CASSLSMGQNSYEQYF. Written as DNA, the CDR3 is TGTGCCAGCAGTTTATCGATGGGACAGAACTCCTACGAGCAGTACTTC.

This clonotype is classed as medium-sized (0.01 to 0.1%). V gene TRBV20-1 combines with J gene TRBJ2-2; the match to TRBD2 covers 9 bases. The CDR3 totals 16 residues. Germline V CDR1 and CDR2: DFQATT, SNEGSKA (reference sequence). After removal of 2 bases from V and 1 base from J, the junction contained 5 bases not matched to a gene. CDR3 nucleotides: TGCAGTGCTAGAAAGGGACTAGCAGTGAACACCGGGGAGCTGTTTTTT. This encodes CSARKGLAVNTGELFF.

The sample holds many counts of this clonotype. The rearrangement joins TRBV28 to TRBJ2-1, with 9 bases that match TRBD2. This CDR3 comprises 16 residues. J lost 4 bases, V lost 7 bases, and 11 bases had no gene match. Germline lookup yields CDR1 MDHEN and CDR2 SYDVKM. CDR3 residues: CASTPAGGVSYNEQFF. The CDR3 DNA sequence: TGTGCCAGCACACCAGCGGGAGGAGTTTCATACAATGAGCAGTTCTTC.

The rearrangement uses TRBV20-1 and TRBJ1-2; D perhaps matches TRBD1 (6 bases). V lost 4 bases and J 6 bases, leaving 15 bases between the germline ends. This CDR3 is built from 13 residues. Germline CDR1 DFQATT, CDR2 SNEGSKA (reference sequence). The CDR3 loop is CSAKGRTVDGYTF. Here the CDR3 DNA reads TGCAGTGCTAAAGGTCGGACAGTCGATGGCTACACCTTC.

In the case of this clonotype: This may arise from a read error, as a much more abundant clone is one base away. The J gene is TRBJ1-1, the V gene TRBV27, with a possible D match to TRBD1 (5 bases). Per germline, CDR1 MNHEY and CDR2 SMNVEV (reference sequence). V gave up 8 bases and J gave up 4 bases, with 20 bases separating them. The CDR3 contains 15 residues. The CDR3 nucleotides read TGTGCCAGCGGTCCCGTCAGGTTTGGGGGCACTGAAGCTTTCTTT. It codes for CASGPVRFGGTEAFF.

The chain has TRBV2 and TRBJ1-2; D ambiguous. Germline loops: CDR1 SNHLY, CDR2 FYNNEI. Trimming stripped 2 bases from V and 6 bases from J, with 7 bases between. The CDR3 runs 12 residues. In DNA, the CDR3 is TGTGCCAGCAGTGAATCTGGGGATGGCTACACCTTC. Translation gives CASSESGDGYTF.

The rearrangement joins TRBV2 to TRBJ2-1; possibly TRBD1 for D (6 bases). The CDR3 covers 14 residues. V lost 10 bases, J lost 6 bases, and 19 bases lay in between. CDR1 is SNHLY, CDR2 FYNNEI, per germline. CDR3 DNA sequence: TGTGCCATCTCGCGATGGGGGCGCGGCAATGAGCAGTTCTTC. Its protein product is CAISRWGRGNEQFF.

CDR3 amino acids: CSARDPQGFHEQYF. As DNA, the CDR3 is TGCAGTGCTAGAGATCCACAGGGTTTCCACGAGCAGTACTTC. V usage is TRBV20-1 and J usage is TRBJ2-7; a weak D match, TRBD1 (6 bases). Between the trimmed V and J ends, which lost 0 bases and 5 bases, there was a span of 14 bases. The CDR3 has 14 amino acids. Looked up from germline, CDR1 is DFQATT and CDR2 is SNEGSKA (reference sequence).

J is TRBJ2-4 and V is TRBV5-6; weak D call: TRBD1 (5 bases). The CDR3 length is 14 residues. The V end was cut by 4 bases, the J end by 5 bases, with 13 bases between. The germline V gene has CDR1 SGHDT and CDR2 YYEEEE. Here the CDR3 reads CASSPLQGENIQYF. The CDR3 DNA sequence: TGTGCCAGCAGCCCGTTGCAGGGTGAAAACATTCAGTACTTC.

As for this clonotype: An end of the junction differs from the germline gene, which may be a read error. The chain recombines TRBV18 with TRBJ1-1; D is possibly TRBD1 (5 bases). The CDR3 loop spans 14 amino acids. Germline V gives CDR1 KGHSH, CDR2 LQKENI. CDR3 in amino acids: CASSPLGQGNEALF. The CDR3 DNA reads TGTGCCAGCTCACCATTAGGGCAGGGCAATGAAGCTTTATTT.

The table lists this clonotype with a few counts. This chain uses TRBV30 with TRBJ1-5, with a tentative D call TRBD1 (6 bases). The V end was cut by 2 bases, the J end by 1 base, with 9 bases between. The germline V gene has CDR1 GTSNPN and CDR2 SVGIG (reference sequence). The CDR3 totals 14 residues. DNA of the CDR3: TGTGCCTGGAGTAGGGACATAAGCAATCAGCCCCAGCATTTT. This translates into CAWSRDISNQPQHF.

This rearrangement joins TRBV5-1 to TRBJ2-1; TRBD2 might be the D (5 bases). CDR3 length: 16 amino acids. Trimming pared 2 bases from V and 0 bases from J, leaving 12 bases between. Germline V gene lookup returns CDR1 SGHRS and CDR2 YFSETQ. This chain's CDR3 is CASSFFPAGSYNEQFF. The CDR3 bases are TGCGCCAGCAGCTTTTTCCCCGCGGGCTCCTACAATGAGCAGTTCTTC.

This clonotype was observed many times. V gene TRBV7-9 combines with J gene TRBJ1-3, with D perhaps TRBD1 (6 bases). This CDR3 comprises 14 residues. In germline, CDR1 is SEHNR, CDR2 FQNEAQ (reference sequence). V lost 3 bases and J 4 bases, leaving 10 bases between the germline ends. The CDR3 nucleotides read TGTGCCAGCAGCTTGGGGGCCGAGGGAAACACCATATATTTT. Translating gives CASSLGAEGNTIYF.

The table lists this clonotype with many counts. The chain employs TRBV6-2 or TRBV6-3 and TRBJ2-6, with 8 bases lining up with TRBD2. Per the germline V gene, CDR1 is MNHEY and CDR2 is SVGEGT. After removal of 5 bases from V and 2 bases from J, the junction contained 11 bases not matched to a gene. The CDR3 extends over 18 amino acids. CDR3 nucleotide sequence: TGTGCCAGCAGTACGTCAGCGGGGGCAAGGGCTGGGGCCAACGTCCTGACTTTC. Its translation is CASSTSAGARAGANVLTF.

Of note for this clonotype: This clone may be a read error of a much larger clone one base away. The CDR3 end shows no conserved phenylalanine or tryptophan, and so a read error is likely. The J gene is TRBJ1-1, the V gene TRBV6-2 or TRBV6-3; 9 positions match TRBD1. Germline V gene data show CDR1 as MNHEY and CDR2 as SVGEGT. Trimming at V came to 4 bases and at J to 5 bases, leaving 5 bases not matched to a gene. This CDR3 spans 14 amino acids. DNA of the CDR3: TGTGCCAGCAGTTTCGTACAGGGGGCGACTGAAGCTTTCCTT. It encodes CASSFVQGATEAFL.

The rearrangement joins TRBV6-1 to TRBJ2-3, with 8 bases aligning to TRBD2. After removal of 8 bases from V and 7 bases from J, the junction contained 14 bases not matched to a gene. Looked up from germline, CDR1 is MNHNS and CDR2 is SASEGT. The CDR3 extends over 15 amino acids. The CDR3 sequence is CASGGRRERLNTQYF. The CDR3 DNA reads as TGTGCCAGCGGCGGGAGGCGGGAGCGGTTGAATACGCAGTATTTT.

Points on this clonotype: Sequence at one end of the junction differs from germline and may be a read error. The chain is built from TRBV28 and TRBJ2-7; TRBD1 matches at 8 bases. Germline lookup yields CDR1 MDHEN and CDR2 SYDVKM. The CDR3 loop spans 15 amino acids. CDR3 region: CASSSRGQCSYEQCF. The CDR3 DNA follows: TGTGCCAGCAGTTCCAGGGGGCAGTGCTCCTACGAGCAGTGCTTC.

This clonotype was picked up many times. The chain combines TRBV24-1 with TRBJ2-4; 8 bases fit TRBD1. V lost 4 bases, J lost 8 bases, and 6 bases stayed unmatched. Germline-derived CDR1 and CDR2 are KGHDR and SFDVKD. This CDR3 has 14 amino acids. CDR3: CATSDRTGLDIQYF. Written as DNA, the CDR3 is TGTGCCACCAGTGACCGGACAGGGTTGGACATTCAGTACTTC.

This clonotype was seen ten or more times. This sequence joins TRBV7-2 and TRBJ1-5; tentatively, D is TRBD1 (5 bases). Trimming took off 1 base at V and 6 bases at J, with 7 bases between the two ends. The CDR3 is made up of 13 amino acids. Per the germline V gene, CDR1 is SGHTA and CDR2 is FQGNSA. This CDR3 is CASSLGDGQPQHF. CDR3 bases: TGTGCCAGCAGCTTAGGGGACGGTCAGCCCCAGCATTTT.

This clonotype was seen many times. The V and J genes are TRBV28 and TRBJ1-5; no clear D gene. Germline CDR1 MDHEN, CDR2 SYDVKM. V was clipped by 8 bases and J by 3 bases, with 11 bases between them. This CDR3 contains 13 residues. CDR3 in amino acids: CASGGHNNQPQHF. The CDR3 nucleotides are TGTGCCAGCGGCGGGCACAACAATCAGCCCCAGCATTTT.

Many counts were recorded for this clonotype. This chain joins TRBV13 and TRBJ1-4; 7 nucleotides agree with TRBD1. V shed 2 bases, J shed 7 bases, and the junction held 4 bases outside the gene matches. From germline, CDR1 is PRHDT and CDR2 FYEKMQ (reference sequence). The CDR3 runs to 14 residues. CDR3 amino acids: CASSLRGQGEKLFF. CDR3 bases: TGTGCCAGCAGCTTAAGGGGGCAGGGTGAAAAACTGTTTTTT.

J is TRBJ2-2 and V is TRBV7-2; D not certain. Trimming cost V 2 bases and J 0 bases, with 4 bases left between them. The CDR3 has 14 residues. The germline gives CDR1 SGHTA, CDR2 FQGNSA. The chain's CDR3 is CASSLTSNTGELFF. CDR3 nucleotide sequence: TGTGCCAGCAGCTTAACGTCGAACACCGGGGAGCTGTTTTTT.

This clonotype was observed at least ten times. The chain recombines TRBV19 with TRBJ1-1, with D perhaps TRBD1 (6 bases). The CDR3 consists of 13 residues. Trimming removed 5 bases at V and 1 base at J, with 8 bases between. The V gene's germline CDR1 is LNHDA and CDR2 SQIVND (reference sequence). The CDR3, as DNA: TGTGCCAGTAGTGCGACAGGGAACACTGAAGCTTTCTTT. Translating gives CASSATGNTEAFF.

Regarding this clonotype: At one of its ends the junction is not consistent with the germline gene, which may arise from a read error. This rearrangement joins TRBV6-5 to TRBJ2-3; 11 nucleotides match TRBD2. This CDR3 is built from 18 residues. Looked up from germline, CDR1 is MNHEY and CDR2 is SVGAGI. In nucleotides, the CDR3 is TGTGCCAGCAGTTACCGCGCCCCTAGCGGGAGGAGGACAGATAGGCAGTATTTT. Translation gives CASSYRAPSGRRTDRQYF.

This clonotype was observed many times. The chain has TRBV12-3 or TRBV12-4 and TRBJ1-3; 8 nucleotides line up with TRBD1. J was trimmed by 7 bases and V by 7 bases; bases with no gene match: 9. The length of the CDR3 is 14 residues. CDR3 bases: TGTGCCAGCACCCCTAGCAGGGGGCCGAACACCATATATTTT. Encoded protein: CASTPSRGPNTIYF.

The chain is built from TRBV2 and TRBJ2-1; possible D gene TRBD2, 5 bases. The CDR3 sequence is 12 residues long. V was clipped by 9 bases and J by 15 bases, with 21 bases between them. CDR1 and CDR2 from the germline V gene are SNHLY and FYNNEI. The CDR3 DNA sequence: TGTGCCAGTGGATGGCTAGCTACGGCAACGTTCTTC. Translating gives CASGWLATATFF.

As for this clonotype: An end of the junction differs from the germline gene, which may be a read error. The V gene is TRBV19, the J gene TRBJ2-1; 7 nucleotides line up with TRBD2. Germline CDR1 LNHDA, CDR2 SQIVND (reference sequence). The CDR3 loop spans 14 amino acids. The CDR3 coding sequence is TGTGACAGTAGTTCGGAGGGAGGGCCCGGTGAGCAGTTCTTC. Amino acids: CDSSSEGGPGEQFF.